This T cell receptor beta chain was recovered during a study of blood T cell repertoires in COVID-19. CDR3 length equals 14 residues. Germline V lookup: CDR1 LNHDA, CDR2 SQIVND (reference sequence). V lost 3 bases to trimming and J lost 5 bases; unmatched junction nucleotides: 6. Clones were sequenced by immunoSEQ multiplex PCR, and TCRdb holds only the in-frame ones, with some missing. The sample yields 70,000 to 100,000 clones, roughly 90% seen once. The sequence was obtained from a man aged 45-60 years with COVID-19, enrolled during active disease. Sequencing used peripheral blood. This chain uses TRBV19 with TRBJ1-1; TRBD1 matches at 7 bases. The CDR3, as DNA: TGTGCCAGTAGTATCAAAGGGGGCTTGACTGAAGCTTTCTTT. Protein product: CASSIKGGLTEAFF.